The 10 T cell receptor beta chains below come from one sample, sequenced in a study of Ad26.COV2.S vaccination and SARS-CoV-2 variants. Treatment of the sample: 15 to 20 received Ad26.COV2.S at low or high dose, single or two shots; 5 received placebo; per-sample allocation not given. Following the first vaccine or placebo injection, samples were taken on day 63. The repertoire was sequenced with immunoSEQ multiplex PCR; TCRdb's copy has only in-frame clones and lacks some. This sample has some 450,000 clones, with about 92% found just once. This specimen consisted of peripheral blood, obtained in a trial of Ad26.COV2.S vaccine versus placebo. All receptors come from a person between 18 and 65 years old who received the Ad26.COV2.S COVID-19 vaccine or a placebo.

V gene TRBV29-1 combines with J gene TRBJ2-1; 14 bases are a match to TRBD2. The trim removed 5 bases at V and 7 bases at J, leaving 4 bases unmatched. CDR1 is SQVTM, CDR2 ANQGSEA, per germline. CDR3 length: 14 residues. CDR3 nucleotide sequence: TGCAGCGTTCAGACTAGCGGGAGGGGAAATGAGCAGTTCTTC. Encoded protein: CSVQTSGRGNEQFF.

The chain has TRBV4-3 and TRBJ2-1; D not certain. The CDR3 loop spans 13 amino acids. V lost 2 bases to trimming and J lost 4 bases, with 6 bases between them. CDR1 is LGHNA, CDR2 YSLEER, per germline. CDR3 sequence reads: CASSQRAYNEQFF. Here the CDR3 DNA reads TGCGCCAGCAGCCAAAGGGCGTACAATGAGCAGTTCTTC.

The V call is TRBV7-2, the J call TRBJ1-1; D unresolved. The germline gives CDR1 SGHTA, CDR2 FQGNSA. V lost 8 bases to trimming and J lost 3 bases, with 16 bases between them. The CDR3 is made up of 14 amino acids. The CDR3, as DNA: TGTGCCAGCTCGAGAATCGTGGGCTACACTGAAGCTTTCTTT. This encodes CASSRIVGYTEAFF.

The chain combines TRBV18 with TRBJ2-4, with D possibly being TRBD2 (5 bases). Germline V gene sequence: CDR1 KGHSH, CDR2 LQKENI. This CDR3 has 16 residues. V was pared by 4 bases and J by 2 bases, with 15 bases between. The CDR3 sequence is CASSRRQLRPKNIQYF. The CDR3 nucleotides are TGTGCCAGCTCACGGAGGCAGCTTAGACCCAAAAACATTCAGTACTTC. Full variable domain (missing parts from reference TRBV18 and TRBJ2-4): NAGVMQNPRHLVRRRGQEARLRCSPMKGHSHVYWYRQLPEEGLKFMVYLQKENIIDESGMPKERFSAEFPKEGPSILRIQQVVRGDSAAYFCASSRRQLRPKNIQYFGAGTRLSVL.

J is TRBJ2-1 and V is TRBV7-3, with TRBD2 as a possible D gene (6 bases). Trimming took 1 base from V and 3 from J, leaving 22 bases between them. Per the germline V gene, CDR1 is SGHTA and CDR2 is FQGTGA. The CDR3 loop spans 19 amino acids. As DNA, the CDR3 is TGTGCCAGCAGCTTAATCGGGCGGGGAGGTAGCAAAATCTACAATGAGCAGTTCTTC. The encoded protein is CASSLIGRGGSKIYNEQFF. Full variable domain (missing parts from reference TRBV7-3 and TRBJ2-1): GAGVSQTPSNKVTEKGKYVELRCDPISGHTALYWYRQSLGQGPEFLIYFQGTGAADDSGLPNDRFFAVRPEGSVSTLKIQRTERGDSAVYLCASSLIGRGGSKIYNEQFFGPGTRLTVL.

This clone was recorded once. This chain's CDR3 is CAGWTAGPRGDTQYF. The DNA for the CDR3 is TGTGCCGGATGGACCGCGGGCCCCCGGGGAGATACGCAGTATTTT. The J gene is TRBJ2-3, the V gene TRBV2; D is perhaps TRBD2 (5 bases). V gave up 11 bases and J gave up 5 bases, with 23 bases separating them. This CDR3 spans 15 amino acids. The germline V gene has CDR1 SNHLY and CDR2 FYNNEI.

Of note for this clone: Other DNA sequences in this specimen translate into the identical CDR3. The V and J genes are TRBV7-8 and TRBJ2-7; D remains unclear. Germline V CDR1 and CDR2: SGHVS, FQNEAQ. V was trimmed by 2 bases and J by 3 bases, leaving 2 bases between them. The CDR3 contains 11 residues. CDR3 region: CASSLSYEQYF. The CDR3 nucleotides read TGTGCCAGCAGCTTAAGCTACGAGCAGTACTTC.

The chain is built from TRBV7-9 and TRBJ1-1, with D possibly being TRBD1 (5 bases). The CDR3 spans 12 residues. Trimming left V 4 bases short and J 5 bases short, with 8 bases between. The germline CDR1 and CDR2 sequences are SEHNR and FQNEAQ (reference sequence). The CDR3 sequence is CASSSGGTEAFF. The CDR3 DNA reads as TGTGCCAGCAGCTCCGGGGGAACTGAAGCTTTCTTT. Full variable domain (outside the CDR3, taken from reference TRBV7-9 and TRBJ1-1): DTGVSQNPRHKITKRGQNVTFRCDPISEHNRLYWYRQTLGQGPEFLTYFQNEAQLEKSRLLSDRFSAERPKGSFSTLEIQRTEQGDSAMYLCASSSGGTEAFFGQGTRLTVV.

The chain carries TRBV7-2 and TRBJ2-2; TRBD1 matches at 10 bases. This CDR3 is built from 16 residues. Looked up from germline, CDR1 is SGHTA and CDR2 is FQGNSA. Trimming removed 1 base from V and 4 bases from J; junction bases left unmatched: 3. CDR3 DNA sequence: TGTGCCAGCAGCTTAGAGGGACAGGGGACCACCGGGGAGCTGTTTTTT. It codes for CASSLEGQGTTGELFF.

This clone has a single count. The chain employs TRBV6-6 and TRBJ1-4; 7 nucleotides align to TRBD1. The CDR3 runs 13 residues. V was clipped by 6 bases and J by 8 bases; unmatched bases: 6. Germline V gene sequence: CDR1 MNHNY, CDR2 SVGAGI (reference sequence). The CDR3 reads CASSYRGREKLFF. The DNA for the CDR3 is TGTGCCAGCAGCTACAGGGGACGGGAAAAACTGTTTTTT.